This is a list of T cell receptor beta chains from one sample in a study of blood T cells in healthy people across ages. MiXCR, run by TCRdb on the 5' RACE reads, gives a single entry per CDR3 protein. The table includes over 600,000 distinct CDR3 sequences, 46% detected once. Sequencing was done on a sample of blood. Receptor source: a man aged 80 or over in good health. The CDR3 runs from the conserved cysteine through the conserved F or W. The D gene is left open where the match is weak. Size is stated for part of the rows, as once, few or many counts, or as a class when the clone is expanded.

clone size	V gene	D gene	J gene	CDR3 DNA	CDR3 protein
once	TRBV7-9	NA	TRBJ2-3	TGTGCCAGCAGCTTAACTATGCCTCGCGGAGATACGCAGTATTTT	CASSLTMPRGDTQYF
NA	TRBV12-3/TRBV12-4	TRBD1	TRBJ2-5	TGTGCCAGCAGTTTACGACAGGGGACGGAGACCCAGTACTTC	CASSLRQGTETQYF
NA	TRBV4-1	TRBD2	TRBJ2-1	TGCGCCAGCAGCCAAGATCATAGGACGTGGACTAGCGGGAGTTCGCTCTACAATGAGCAGTTCTTC	CASSQDHRTWTSGSSLYNEQFF
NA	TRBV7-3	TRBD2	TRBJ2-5	TGTGCCAGCAGCCCCGCGGCGCGGGAGTATAGGGAGCAGTACTTC	CASSPAAREYREQYF
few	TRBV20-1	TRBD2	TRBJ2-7	TGCAGTGCTAGGCGGGGGAACTTATACGAGCAGTACTTC	CSARRGNLYEQYF
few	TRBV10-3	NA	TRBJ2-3	TGTGCCATCAGTGAGTCTTTAGATACGCAGTATTTT	CAISESLDTQYF
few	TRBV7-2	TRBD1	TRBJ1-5	TGTGCCAGCAGCGTAGAGGGGACAGTCAATCAGCCCCAGCATTTT	CASSVEGTVNQPQHF
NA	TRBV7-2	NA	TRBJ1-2	TGTGCCAGCAGCTCACGACAGTTCTCTTCTGGCTACACCTTC	CASSSRQFSSGYTF
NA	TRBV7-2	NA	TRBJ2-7	TGTGCCAGCAGCGTAGCTCATACCTACGAGCAGTACTTC	CASSVAHTYEQYF
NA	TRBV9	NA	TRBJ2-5	TGTGCCAGCAGCGTAGGCGGACGGTTACAAGGGACCCAGTACTTC	CASSVGGRLQGTQYF
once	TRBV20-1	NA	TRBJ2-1	TGCAGTGCTGTGGCGGGAACTTACAATGAGCAGTTCTTC	CSAVAGTYNEQFF
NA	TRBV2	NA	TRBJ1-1	TGTGCCAGCAGAGACGACAGTAACACTGAAGCTTTCTTT	CASRDDSNTEAFF
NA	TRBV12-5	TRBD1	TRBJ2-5	TGTGCTAGTGGTTGGGGGACAGGGGGAGAGACCCAGTACTTC	CASGWGTGGETQYF
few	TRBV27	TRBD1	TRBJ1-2	TGTGCCAGCAGTACCAGGGGGTACGATGGCTACACCTTC	CASSTRGYDGYTF
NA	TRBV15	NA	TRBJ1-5	TGTGCCACCAGCACTACAGGGTCGTTGCAGCCCCAGCATTTT	CATSTTGSLQPQHF
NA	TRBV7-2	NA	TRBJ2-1	TGTGCCACCATACCGAGAGCCAATATTTACAATGAGCAGTTCTTC	CATIPRANIYNEQFF
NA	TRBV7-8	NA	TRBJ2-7	TGTGCCAGCAGCCGCAGGACGGGGACCGGCGAGCAGTACTTC	CASSRRTGTGEQYF
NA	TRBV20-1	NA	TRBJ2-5	TGCAGTGCCTACGCTGTTGGGCTTTTGCCACAAAACAGCAAAGAGACCCAGTACTTC	CSAYAVGLLPQNSKETQYF
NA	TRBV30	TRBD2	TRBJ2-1	TGTGCCTGGAGTGCCCCTAGCGGGATCCTCATCGATGAGCAGTTCTTC	CAWSAPSGILIDEQFF
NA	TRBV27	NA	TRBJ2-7	TGTGCCAGCAGAATCAGGAATTCCTACGAGCAGTACTTC	CASRIRNSYEQYF
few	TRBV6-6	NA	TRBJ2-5	TGTGCCAGCAGCCTCCTTGGGTCGGACCAAGAGACCCAGTACTTC	CASSLLGSDQETQYF
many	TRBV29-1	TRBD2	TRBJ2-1	TGCAGCGTTGGGACTAGCGGCTCCTACAATGAGCAGTTCTTC	CSVGTSGSYNEQFF
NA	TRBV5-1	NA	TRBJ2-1	TGCGCCAGCAGCTTGGCCGGGTCGAGCTCCTACAGTGAGCAGTTCTTC	CASSLAGSSSYSEQFF
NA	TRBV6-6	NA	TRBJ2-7	TGTGCCAGCAGTTACCTACGGGTATCCTACGAGCAGTACTTC	CASSYLRVSYEQYF
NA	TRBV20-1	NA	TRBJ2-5	TGCAGTGCTAGAGGGGGACTGGGCTTAGAGACCCAGTACTTC	CSARGGLGLETQYF
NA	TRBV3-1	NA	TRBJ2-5	TGTGCCAGCAGCCAATCGAGCCAAGAGACCCAGTACTTC	CASSQSSQETQYF
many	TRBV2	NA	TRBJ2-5	TGTGCCAGCAGCCTCCGGGACAACCAAGAGACCCAGTACTTC	CASSLRDNQETQYF
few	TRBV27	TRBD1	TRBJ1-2	TGTGCCAGCAGGAAGACAGGGGGCGTAGATAACTATGGCTACACCTTC	CASRKTGGVDNYGYTF
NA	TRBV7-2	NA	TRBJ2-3	TGTGCCAGCAGCCCCTCGGGGGATCGTGGTACGCAGTATTTT	CASSPSGDRGTQYF
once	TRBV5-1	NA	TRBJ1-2	TGCGCCAGCAGCTTGGAGGTCGGCTCCTATGGCTACACCTTC	CASSLEVGSYGYTF
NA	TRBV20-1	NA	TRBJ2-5	TGCAGTGCTAGATCGAACAATCAAGAGACCCAGTACTTC	CSARSNNQETQYF
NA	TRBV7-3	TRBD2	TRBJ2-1	TGTGCCAGCAAGCCAAGCGGGAGGGATGAGCAGTTCTTC	CASKPSGRDEQFF
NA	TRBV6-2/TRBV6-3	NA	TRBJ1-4	TGCGCCAGCTTGGGGACGGCGGCAACTAATGAAAAACTGTTTTTT	CASLGTAATNEKLFF
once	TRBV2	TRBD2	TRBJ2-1	TGTGCCAGCAGTACTAGAGCGGGGACCAATGAGCAGTTCTTC	CASSTRAGTNEQFF
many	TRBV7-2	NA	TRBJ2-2	TGTGCCAGCAGCCTGGTCCCGAACACCGGGGAGCTGTTTTTT	CASSLVPNTGELFF
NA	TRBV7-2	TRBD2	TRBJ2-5	TGTGCCAGCAGCTTAGGGTTATTAGCTAGCGGGGTCCAAGAGACCCAGTACTTC	CASSLGLLASGVQETQYF
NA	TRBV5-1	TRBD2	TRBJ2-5	TGCGCCAGCAGCCTCCGGACTAGCGGGGGGAAAACGGAGACCCAGTACTTC	CASSLRTSGGKTETQYF
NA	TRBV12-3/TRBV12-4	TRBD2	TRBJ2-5	TGTACCAGCAGTTTATCGCTAGCGGGAGTTCCAGAGACCCAGTACTTC	CTSSLSLAGVPETQYF
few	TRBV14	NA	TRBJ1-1	TGTGCCAGCAGCCAAGGATCCGGGTTTGGTTCTCTAGCTTTCTTT	CASSQGSGFGSLAFF
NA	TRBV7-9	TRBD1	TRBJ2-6	TGTGCCAGCAGCCCGCAAACAGGGGGCGTCTCTGGGGCCAGCGCCCTGACTTTC	CASSPQTGGVSGASALTF
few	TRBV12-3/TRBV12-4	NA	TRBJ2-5	TGTGCCAGCAGTTTTCAGGGGACGGCCCAGTACTTC	CASSFQGTAQYF
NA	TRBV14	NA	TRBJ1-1	TGTGCCAGCAGCCGTAGTTGGGACACTAAAGCTTTCTTT	CASSRSWDTKAFF
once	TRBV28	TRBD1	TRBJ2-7	TGTGCCAGCAGTTCTCGCGGACAGGGGGCGCGGTACGAGCAGTACTTC	CASSSRGQGARYEQYF
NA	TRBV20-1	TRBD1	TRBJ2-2	TGCAGTGGACAGGGGTCTCAGGACACCGGGGAGCTGTTTTTT	CSGQGSQDTGELFF
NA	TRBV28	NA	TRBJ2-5	TGTGCCAGCAGTTTGGGGCATAGGGAGTACTTC	CASSLGHREYF
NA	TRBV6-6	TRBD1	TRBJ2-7	TGTGCCAGCAGTTACCCGATTGGACAGGGGGCTTTAGAGCAGTACTTC	CASSYPIGQGALEQYF
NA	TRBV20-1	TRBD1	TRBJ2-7	TGCAGTGCTAGACCCAGGGGGCGCGAGCAGTACTTC	CSARPRGREQYF
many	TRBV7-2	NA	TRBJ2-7	TGTGCCAGCAGCTTCGGTTCGGCCCCTTACGAGCAGTACTTC	CASSFGSAPYEQYF